This note documents a single T cell receptor beta chain sequence. What it binds is not known. Germline loops: CDR1 MRHNA, CDR2 SNTAGT. V dropped 3 bases and J dropped 7; count of bases not matched to a gene: 5. The CDR3 is made up of 15 amino acids. Some clones are missing from TCRdb's copy, which holds only in-frame ones; the method was immunoSEQ multiplex PCR. Of more than 75,000 clones listed, approximately 85% were seen once; the top ten hold approximately 5.5%. This entry comes from a study of OX40 agonist ivuxolimab in advanced cancers. About the research overall: Dose-escalation subjects each had hepatocellular carcinoma, melanoma, renal cell or head and neck cancer.

Cycle 7 day 1, cycle 4 day 1, and baseline were the timepoints at which blood was sampled. General study points: A proportion of nonresponders additionally exhibited low normalized T-cell clonal expansion.

Here the sequenced sample was CD4+ or CD8+ T cells sorted from blood, taken in a trial of the OX40 agonist ivuxolimab. The receptor comes from an adult with an advanced solid tumor such as melanoma, head and neck, liver or kidney cancer. The J gene is TRBJ2-1, the V gene TRBV6-4, with 11 bases lining up with TRBD2. CDR3 in amino acids: CASSEGLAVRNEQFF. The CDR3 nucleotides read TGTGCCAGCAGTGAGGGACTAGCGGTTAGGAATGAGCAGTTCTTC.